The sequence of this T cell receptor beta chain was determined in a study of cytomegalovirus exposure and HLA in healthy donors. Study results and caveats: The productive fraction for most TCR beta V segments was about 87% or about 30% in an earlier analysis. The study carried out a later analysis of TCR beta sequences. It associated approximately 15,000 of them with specific HLA alleles at a false discovery rate of 0.05. A later analysis linked a missense DCLRE1C variant to TCR beta V- and J-gene trimming.

The V and J ends lost 0 bases and 8 bases respectively, with 8 bases between them. Germline lookup yields CDR1 SGHRS and CDR2 YFSETQ. This CDR3 comprises 12 residues. The PCR contained 60 Vbeta and 13 Jbeta primers. The repertoire was sequenced with immunoSEQ multiplex PCR; TCRdb's copy has only in-frame clones and lacks some. The sample has 90,000 or so clones, around 74% seen once; the top ten hold 10%. This clone has just a few counts. No antigen is known for it. This sequence joins TRBV5-1 and TRBJ1-2; D unresolved. The TCR sequence derives from a man aged 30 to 45 in good health and CMV-seropositive. The specimen sequenced was PBMCs. The chain's CDR3 is CASSLDNLGYTF. CDR3 DNA sequence: TGCGCCAGCAGCTTGGATAACTTGGGCTACACCTTC.